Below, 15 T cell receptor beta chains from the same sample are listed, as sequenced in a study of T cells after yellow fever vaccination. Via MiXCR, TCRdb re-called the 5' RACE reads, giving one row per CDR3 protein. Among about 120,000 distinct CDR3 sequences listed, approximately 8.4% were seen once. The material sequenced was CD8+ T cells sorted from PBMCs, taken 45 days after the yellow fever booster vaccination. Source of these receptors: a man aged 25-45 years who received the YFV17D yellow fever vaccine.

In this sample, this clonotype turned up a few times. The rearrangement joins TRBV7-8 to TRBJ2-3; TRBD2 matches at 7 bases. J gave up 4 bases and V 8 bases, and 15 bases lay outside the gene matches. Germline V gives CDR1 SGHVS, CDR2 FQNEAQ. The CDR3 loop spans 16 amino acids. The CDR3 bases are TGTGCCAGCCTGGCTGCGGGTCTAGCGGCATCAGATACGCAGTATTTT. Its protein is CASLAAGLAASDTQYF. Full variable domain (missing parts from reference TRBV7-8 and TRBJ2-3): GAGVSQSPRYKVAKRGQDVALRCDPISGHVSLFWYQQALGQGPEFLTYFQNEAQLDKSGLPSDRFFAERPEGSVSTLKIQRTQQEDSAVYLCASLAAGLAASDTQYFGPGTRLTVL.

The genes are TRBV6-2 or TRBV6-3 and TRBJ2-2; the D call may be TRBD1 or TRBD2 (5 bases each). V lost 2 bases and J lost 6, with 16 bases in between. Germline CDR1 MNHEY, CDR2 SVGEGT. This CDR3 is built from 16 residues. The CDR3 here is CASSYVPGSGPGELFF. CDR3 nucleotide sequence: TGTGCCAGCAGTTACGTACCGGGATCGGGGCCCGGGGAGCTGTTTTTT.

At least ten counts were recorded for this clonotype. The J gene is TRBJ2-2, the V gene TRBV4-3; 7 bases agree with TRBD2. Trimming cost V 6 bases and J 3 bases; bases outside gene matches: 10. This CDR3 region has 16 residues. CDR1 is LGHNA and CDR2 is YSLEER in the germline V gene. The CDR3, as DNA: TGCGCCAGCAGTCGGGAGGTGGATGACCACACCGGGGAGCTGTTTTTT. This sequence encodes CASSREVDDHTGELFF.

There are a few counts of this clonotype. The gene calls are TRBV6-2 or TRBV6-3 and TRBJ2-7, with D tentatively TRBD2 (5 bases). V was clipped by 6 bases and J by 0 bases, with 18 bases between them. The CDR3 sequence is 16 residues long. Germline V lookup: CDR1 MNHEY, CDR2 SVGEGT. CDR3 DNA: TGTGCCAGCAGCTACGACCTCAATCGGGGCTCCTACGAGCAGTACTTC. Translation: CASSYDLNRGSYEQYF.

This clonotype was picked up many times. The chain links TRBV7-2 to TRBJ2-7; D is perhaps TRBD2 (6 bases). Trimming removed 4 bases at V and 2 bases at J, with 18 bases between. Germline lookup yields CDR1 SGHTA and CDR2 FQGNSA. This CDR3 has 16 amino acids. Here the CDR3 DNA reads TGTGCCAGCAGCTCCGCCGAGCTAGCGTTTACCTACGAGCAGTACTTC. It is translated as CASSSAELAFTYEQYF.

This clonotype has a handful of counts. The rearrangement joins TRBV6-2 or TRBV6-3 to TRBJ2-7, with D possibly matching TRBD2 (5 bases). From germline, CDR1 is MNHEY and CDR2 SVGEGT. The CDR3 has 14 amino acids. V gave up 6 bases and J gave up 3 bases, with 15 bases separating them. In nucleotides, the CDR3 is TGTGCCAGCAGCCAAGGTGCCGGGGTCTACGAGCAGTACTTC. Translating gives CASSQGAGVYEQYF.

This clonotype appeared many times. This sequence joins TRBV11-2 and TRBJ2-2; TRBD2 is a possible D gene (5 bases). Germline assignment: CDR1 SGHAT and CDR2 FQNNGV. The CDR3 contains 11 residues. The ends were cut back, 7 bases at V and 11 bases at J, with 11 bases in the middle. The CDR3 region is CASTLGDELFF. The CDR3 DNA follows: TGTGCCAGCACGCTCGGGGATGAGCTGTTTTTT.

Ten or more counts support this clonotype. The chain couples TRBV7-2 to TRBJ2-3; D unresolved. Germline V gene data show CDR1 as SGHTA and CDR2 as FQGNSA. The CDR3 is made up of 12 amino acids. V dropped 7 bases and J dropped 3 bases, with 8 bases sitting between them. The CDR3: CASNRDTDTQYF. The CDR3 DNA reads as TGTGCCAGCAATCGAGATACAGATACGCAGTATTTT.

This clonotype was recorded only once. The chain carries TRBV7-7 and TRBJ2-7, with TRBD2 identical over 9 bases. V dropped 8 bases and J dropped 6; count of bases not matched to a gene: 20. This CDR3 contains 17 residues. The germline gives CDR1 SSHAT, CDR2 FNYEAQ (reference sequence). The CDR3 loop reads CASPLGGKSGTSSEQYF. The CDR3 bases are TGTGCCAGCCCCCTTGGGGGGAAATCCGGGACTAGCAGCGAGCAGTACTTC. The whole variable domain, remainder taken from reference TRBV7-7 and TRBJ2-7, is GAGVSQSPRYKVTKRGQDVTLRCDPISSHATLYWYQQALGQGPEFLTYFNYEAQPDKSGLPSDRFSAERPEGSISTLTIQRTEQRDSAMYRCASPLGGKSGTSSEQYFGPGTRLTVT.

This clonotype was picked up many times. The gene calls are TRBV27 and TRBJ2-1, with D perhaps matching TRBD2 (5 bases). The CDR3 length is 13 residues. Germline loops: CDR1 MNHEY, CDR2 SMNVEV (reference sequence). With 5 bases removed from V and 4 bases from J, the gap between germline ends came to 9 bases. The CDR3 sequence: CASSPTSYNEQFF. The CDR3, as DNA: TGTGCCAGCAGTCCAACTAGTTACAATGAGCAGTTCTTC.

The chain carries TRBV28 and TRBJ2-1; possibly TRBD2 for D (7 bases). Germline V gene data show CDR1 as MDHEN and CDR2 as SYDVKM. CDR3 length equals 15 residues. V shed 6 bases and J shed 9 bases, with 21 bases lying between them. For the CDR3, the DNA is TGTGCCAGCAGGGGGGGGCGGGAGAGGCAGGGTGAGCAGTTCTTC. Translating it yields CASRGGRERQGEQFF.

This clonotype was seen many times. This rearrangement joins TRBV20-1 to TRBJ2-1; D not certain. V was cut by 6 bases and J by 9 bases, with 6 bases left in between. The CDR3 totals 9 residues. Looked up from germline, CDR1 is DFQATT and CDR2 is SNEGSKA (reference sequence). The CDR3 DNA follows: TGCAGTGCCAAACCTGAGCAGTTCTTC. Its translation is CSAKPEQFF.

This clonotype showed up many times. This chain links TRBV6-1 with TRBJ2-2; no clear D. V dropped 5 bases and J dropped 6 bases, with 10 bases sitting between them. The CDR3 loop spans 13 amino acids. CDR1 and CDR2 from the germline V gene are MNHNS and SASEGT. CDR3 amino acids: CASSTRLAGELFF. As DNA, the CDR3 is TGTGCCAGCAGTACACGGTTAGCCGGGGAGCTGTTTTTT.

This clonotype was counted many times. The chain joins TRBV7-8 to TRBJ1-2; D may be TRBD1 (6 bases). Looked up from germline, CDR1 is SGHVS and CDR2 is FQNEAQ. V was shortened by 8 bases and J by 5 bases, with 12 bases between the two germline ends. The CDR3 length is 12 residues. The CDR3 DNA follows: TGTGCCAGCGGAGGGACAAATTATGGCTACACCTTC. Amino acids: CASGGTNYGYTF.

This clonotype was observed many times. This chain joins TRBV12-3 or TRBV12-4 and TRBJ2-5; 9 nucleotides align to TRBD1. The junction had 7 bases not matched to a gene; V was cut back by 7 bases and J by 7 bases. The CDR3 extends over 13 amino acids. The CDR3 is CASTSPDRGTQYF. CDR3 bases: TGTGCCAGCACTTCACCGGACAGGGGGACCCAGTACTTC.